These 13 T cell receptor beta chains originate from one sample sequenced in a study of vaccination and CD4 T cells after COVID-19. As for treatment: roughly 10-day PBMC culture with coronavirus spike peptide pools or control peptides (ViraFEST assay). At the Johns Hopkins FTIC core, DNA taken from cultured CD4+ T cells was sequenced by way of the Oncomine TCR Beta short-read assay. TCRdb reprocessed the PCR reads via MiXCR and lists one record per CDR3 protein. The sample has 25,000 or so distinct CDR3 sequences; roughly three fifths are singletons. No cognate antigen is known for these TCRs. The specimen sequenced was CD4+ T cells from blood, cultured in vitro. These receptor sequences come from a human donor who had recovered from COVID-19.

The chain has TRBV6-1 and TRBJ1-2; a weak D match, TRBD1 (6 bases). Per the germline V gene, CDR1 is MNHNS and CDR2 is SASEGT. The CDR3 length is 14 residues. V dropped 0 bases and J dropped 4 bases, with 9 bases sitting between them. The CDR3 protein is CASSEAWGAYGYTF. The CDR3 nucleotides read TGTGCCAGCAGTGAAGCTTGGGGGGCCTATGGCTACACCTTC.

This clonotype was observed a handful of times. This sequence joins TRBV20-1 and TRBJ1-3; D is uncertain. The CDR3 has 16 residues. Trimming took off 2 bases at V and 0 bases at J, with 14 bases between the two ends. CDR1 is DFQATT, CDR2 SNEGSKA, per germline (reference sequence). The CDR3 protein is CSARPRTVSSGNTIYF. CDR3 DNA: TGCAGTGCTAGACCCCGGACGGTGAGCTCTGGAAACACCATATATTTT.

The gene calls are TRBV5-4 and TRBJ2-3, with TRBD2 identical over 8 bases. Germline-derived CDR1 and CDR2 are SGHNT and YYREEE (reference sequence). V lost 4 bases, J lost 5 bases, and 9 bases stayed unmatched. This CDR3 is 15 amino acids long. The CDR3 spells CASSIGGAGLDTQYF. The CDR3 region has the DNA TGTGCCAGCAGCATCGGGGGGGCCGGGTTAGATACGCAGTATTTT.

CDR3: CAWSNREEKLFF. Written as DNA, the CDR3 is TGTGCCTGGAGTAACAGGGAGGAAAAACTGTTTTTT. The chain has TRBV30 and TRBJ1-4, with TRBD1 as a possible D gene (6 bases). The CDR3 is 12 amino acids. V lost 2 bases and J 8 bases, leaving 9 bases between the germline ends. Germline-derived CDR1 and CDR2 are GTSNPN and SVGIG (reference sequence). The complete variable domain, with remaining parts taken from reference TRBV30 and TRBJ1-4, reads SQTIHQWPATLVQPVGSPLSLECTVEGTSNPNLYWYRQAAGRGLQLLFYSVGIGQISSEVPQNLSASRPQDRQFILSSKKLLLSDSGFYLCAWSNREEKLFFGSGTQLSVL.

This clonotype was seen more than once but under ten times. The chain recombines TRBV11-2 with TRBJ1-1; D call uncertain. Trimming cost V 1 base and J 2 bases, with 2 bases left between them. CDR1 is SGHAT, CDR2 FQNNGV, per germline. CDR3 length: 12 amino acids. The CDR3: CASSLANTEAFF. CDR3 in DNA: TGTGCCAGCAGCTTAGCAAACACTGAAGCTTTCTTT.

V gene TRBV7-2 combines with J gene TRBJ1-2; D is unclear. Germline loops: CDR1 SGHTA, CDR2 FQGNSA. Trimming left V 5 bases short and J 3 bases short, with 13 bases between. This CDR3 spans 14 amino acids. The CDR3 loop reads CASSLGSSHYGYTF. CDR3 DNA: TGTGCCAGCAGCCTGGGAAGCAGTCACTATGGCTACACCTTC.

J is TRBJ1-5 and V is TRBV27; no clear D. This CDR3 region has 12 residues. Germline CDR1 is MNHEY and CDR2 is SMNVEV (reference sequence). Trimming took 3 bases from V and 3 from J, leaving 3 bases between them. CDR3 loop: CASSFFNQPQHF. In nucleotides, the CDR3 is TGTGCCAGCAGTTTCTTCAATCAGCCCCAGCATTTT.

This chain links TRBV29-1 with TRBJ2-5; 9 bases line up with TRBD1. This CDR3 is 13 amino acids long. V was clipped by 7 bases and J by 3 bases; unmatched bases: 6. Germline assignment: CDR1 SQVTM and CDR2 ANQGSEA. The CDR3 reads CSGQTGGEETQYF. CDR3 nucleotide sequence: TGCAGCGGCCAGACAGGGGGTGAAGAGACCCAGTACTTC.

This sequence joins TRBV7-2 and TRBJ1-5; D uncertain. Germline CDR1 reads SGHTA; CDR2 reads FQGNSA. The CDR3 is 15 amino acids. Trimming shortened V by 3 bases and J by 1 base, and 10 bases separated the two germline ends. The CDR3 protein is CASSFSRSSNQPQHF. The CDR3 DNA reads TGTGCCAGCAGCTTTAGTCGTTCCAGCAATCAGCCCCAGCATTTT.

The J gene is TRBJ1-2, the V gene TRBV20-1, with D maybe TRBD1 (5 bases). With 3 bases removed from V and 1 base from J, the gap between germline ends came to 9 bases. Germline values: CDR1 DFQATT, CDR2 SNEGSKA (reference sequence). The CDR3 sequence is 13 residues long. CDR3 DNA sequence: TGCAGTGCTAGGGGGGAGGGTAACTATGGCTACACCTTC. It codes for CSARGEGNYGYTF.

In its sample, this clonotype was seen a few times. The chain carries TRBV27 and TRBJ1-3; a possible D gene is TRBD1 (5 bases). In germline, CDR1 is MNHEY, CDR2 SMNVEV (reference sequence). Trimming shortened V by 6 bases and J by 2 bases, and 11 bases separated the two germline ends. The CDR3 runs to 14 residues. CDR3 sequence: CASRPAGAGNTIYF. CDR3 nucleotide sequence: TGTGCCAGCAGACCCGCGGGGGCTGGAAACACCATATATTTT.

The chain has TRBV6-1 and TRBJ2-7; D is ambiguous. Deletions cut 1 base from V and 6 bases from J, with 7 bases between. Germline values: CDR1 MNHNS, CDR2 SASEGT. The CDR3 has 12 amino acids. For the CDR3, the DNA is TGTGCCAGCAGTGAAGTGGGATTCGAGCAGTACTTC. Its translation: CASSEVGFEQYF.

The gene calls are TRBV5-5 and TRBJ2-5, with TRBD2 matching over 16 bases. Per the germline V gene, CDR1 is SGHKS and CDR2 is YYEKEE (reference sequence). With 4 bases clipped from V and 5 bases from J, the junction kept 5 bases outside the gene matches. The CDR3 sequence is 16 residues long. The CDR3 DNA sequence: TGTGCCAGCAGCATACCGGGACTAGCGGGGGGGGAGACCCAGTACTTC. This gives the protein CASSIPGLAGGETQYF.